This TCR beta chain is drawn from a study of blood T cell repertoires in COVID-19. Study information: Samples representing acute and convalescent COVID-19 were sourced from the United States, Italy and Spain. PBMCs, B-cell-depleted T cells, or T cells were the source of the cDNA or gDNA that made up the material.

Under the authors' procedure: Nucleated cell number was recorded as an estimate derived from reference gene primer amplification. Method: immunoSEQ multiplex PCR; TCRdb's copy keeps in-frame clones and lacks some. V, J and clone size are taken as reported in that table, and D and trimming were inferred from the DNA itself. The data contain 210,000 or so clones, roughly 80% of them singletons. The CDR3 is 17 residues long. Germline V gives CDR1 KGHDR, CDR2 SFDVKD. The V segment lost 2 bases and the J segment 0 bases; nucleotides outside the gene matches: 5. The sample was peripheral blood. The sequence came from a human donor in a cohort sampled during active COVID-19. The chain combines TRBV24-1 with TRBJ2-1; TRBD1 matches at 8 bases. The CDR3 DNA is TGTGCCACCAGTGATTCCGGACAGGGAACCTCCTACAATGAGCAGTTCTTC. It codes for CATSDSGQGTSYNEQFF.